Included here is one T cell receptor (beta chain) sequence, with context. CDR1 is LNHDA, CDR2 SQIVND, per germline (reference sequence). The CDR3 length is 15 residues. V shed 6 bases and J shed 6 bases, with 18 bases lying between them. The sample belongs to a study of blood T cell repertoires in COVID-19. Study-wide background: Samples representing acute and convalescent COVID-19 were sourced from the United States, Italy and Spain. T cells, B-cell-depleted T cells, or PBMCs provided the cDNA or gDNA that served as material.

Authors' processing steps: Estimation of nucleated cell counts was performed using reference gene primer amplification. Sequencing was performed with immunoSEQ multiplex PCR; in TCRdb, only in-frame clones are kept and a portion is missing. V, J and clone size are taken as reported in that table, and D and trimming were inferred from the DNA itself. Among tens of thousands of clones listed, about nine tenths were seen once. J is TRBJ2-1 and V is TRBV19; D is uncertain. The clonotype originates from a woman in her 40s with active COVID-19. The material sequenced was peripheral blood. CDR3 region: CASSSRSLRGNEQFF. CDR3 DNA: TGTGCCAGTAGCTCGAGATCCCTCCGCGGCAATGAGCAGTTCTTC.